Below are 11 T cell receptor beta chains sequenced from a single sample in a study of cytomegalovirus exposure and HLA in healthy donors. The PCR contained 60 Vbeta and 13 Jbeta primers. Data came from immunoSEQ multiplex PCR; TCRdb stores just in-frame clones and leaves some out. The profile shows 77,000 or so clones, around 75% of them singletons. Sequencing was performed on PBMCs. Receptors originate from a woman aged 40 to 50 in good health and CMV-seronegative.

This clone has only a few counts. The chain links TRBV28 to TRBJ1-5; 7 positions match TRBD1. The germline gives CDR1 MDHEN, CDR2 SYDVKM. There are 13 residues in the CDR3. The V gene end was trimmed by 6 bases and the J gene end by 7 bases; junction bases not matched to a gene: 6. The CDR3 bases are TGTGCCAGCAGGAAAACAGGGGACCAGCCCCAGCATTTT. Its protein is CASRKTGDQPQHF.

The chain employs TRBV5-4 and TRBJ2-5; 8 bases map to TRBD2. Trimming removed 4 bases from V and 2 bases from J; junction bases left unmatched: 7. Germline CDR1 SGHNT, CDR2 YYREEE (reference sequence). The CDR3 is 15 residues long. CDR3 sequence: CASSPRTSSQETQYF. DNA for the CDR3: TGTGCCAGCAGCCCAAGGACTAGCAGTCAAGAGACCCAGTACTTC.

This clone was detected a few times. V and J are TRBV7-2 and TRBJ2-2, with 10 bases matching TRBD2. The CDR3 has 16 residues. In germline, CDR1 is SGHTA, CDR2 FQGNSA. With V trimmed by 1 base and J by 8 bases, 7 bases remained unmatched. In nucleotides, the CDR3 is TGTGCCAGCAGCTTAGTTGGGGGACTAGCGACGGGGGAGCTGTTTTTT. This translates into CASSLVGGLATGELFF.

The chain recombines TRBV29-1 with TRBJ2-2, with D perhaps TRBD2 (5 bases). The V gene's germline CDR1 is SQVTM and CDR2 ANQGSEA. The CDR3 contains 14 residues. V was shortened by 6 bases and J by 1 base, with 12 bases between the two germline ends. The CDR3 DNA follows: TGCAGCGTAGAGGGTAGACGGAACACCGGGGAGCTGTTTTTT. This sequence encodes CSVEGRRNTGELFF.

This clone has a single count. The chain has TRBV6-5 and TRBJ1-2; no reliable D call. This CDR3 comprises 12 residues. Germline CDR1 reads MNHEY; CDR2 reads SVGAGI. Trimming pared 5 bases from V and 3 bases from J, leaving 7 bases between. Written as DNA, the CDR3 is TGTGCCAGCAGTCGTGGAGACTATGGCTACACCTTC. Translation gives CASSRGDYGYTF.

This clone was observed a handful of times. The gene calls are TRBV9 and TRBJ2-2; a weak D match, TRBD2 (5 bases). The germline CDR1 and CDR2 sequences are SGDLS and YYNGEE. Trimming cost V 0 bases and J 0 bases, with 6 bases left between them. CDR3 length equals 15 residues. CDR3 nucleotide sequence: TGTGCCAGCAGCGTAGCGGGGACGAACACCGGGGAGCTGTTTTTT. This sequence encodes CASSVAGTNTGELFF.

The chain combines TRBV19 with TRBJ1-5; possibly TRBD1 for D (5 bases). CDR1 LNHDA and CDR2 SQIVND come from the germline V gene (reference sequence). The V gene lost 6 bases and the J gene lost 3 bases, with 9 bases spanning the gap. The CDR3 is made up of 13 amino acids. Here the CDR3 reads CASRAGPNQPQHF. CDR3 nucleotides: TGTGCCAGTAGGGCAGGGCCCAATCAGCCCCAGCATTTT.

The chain links TRBV7-3 to TRBJ2-3; possible D gene TRBD1, 5 bases. This CDR3 contains 17 residues. Trimming pared 5 bases from V and 8 bases from J, leaving 26 bases between. Germline V lookup: CDR1 SGHTA, CDR2 FQGTGA. The CDR3: CASSPSGAQVDVGTQYF. CDR3 in DNA: TGTGCCAGCAGCCCTAGTGGGGCCCAGGTAGATGTGGGTACGCAGTATTTT.

This CDR3 reads CASSHRTLNTGELFF. The CDR3 coding sequence is TGTGCCAGCAGCCACCGGACACTGAACACCGGGGAGCTGTTTTTT. This chain connects TRBV7-6 to TRBJ2-2; TRBD1 might be the D (5 bases). Germline values: CDR1 SGHVS, CDR2 FNYEAQ. CDR3 length equals 15 residues. V lost 5 bases to trimming and J lost 1 base, with 11 bases between them. Full variable domain (missing parts from reference TRBV7-6 and TRBJ2-2): GAGVSQSPRYKVTKRGQDVALRCDPISGHVSLYWYRQALGQGPEFLTYFNYEAQQDKSGLPNDRFSAERPEGSISTLTIQRTEQRDSAMYRCASSHRTLNTGELFFGEGSRLTVL.

The V gene is TRBV5-4, the J gene TRBJ1-2; perhaps TRBD1 as D (6 bases). The length of the CDR3 is 15 residues. V was cut by 1 base and J by 3 bases, with 13 bases left in between. Germline V gene lookup returns CDR1 SGHNT and CDR2 YYREEE (reference sequence). CDR3 region: CASSLNGGGHYGYTF. CDR3 nucleotide sequence: TGTGCCAGCAGCTTGAATGGCGGGGGCCACTATGGCTACACCTTC. The variable domain in full, completed from reference TRBV5-4 and TRBJ1-2, reads ETGVTQSPTHLIKTRGQQVTLRCSSQSGHNTVSWYQQALGQGPQFIFQYYREEENGRGNFPPRFSGLQFPNYSSELNVNALELDDSALYLCASSLNGGGHYGYTFGSGTRLTVV.

The chain recombines TRBV5-1 with TRBJ1-1, with D uncertain. Germline loops: CDR1 SGHRS, CDR2 YFSETQ. Trimming pared 0 bases from V and 0 bases from J, leaving 9 bases between. This CDR3 region has 15 residues. The CDR3: CASSLATVMNTEAFF. For the CDR3, the DNA is TGCGCCAGCAGCTTGGCCACAGTAATGAACACTGAAGCTTTCTTT. Complete variable domain (other parts from reference TRBV5-1 and TRBJ1-1): KAGVTQTPRYLIKTRGQQVTLSCSPISGHRSVSWYQQTPGQGLQFLFEYFSETQRNKGNFPGRFSGRQFSNSRSEMNVSTLELGDSALYLCASSLATVMNTEAFFGQGTRLTVV.